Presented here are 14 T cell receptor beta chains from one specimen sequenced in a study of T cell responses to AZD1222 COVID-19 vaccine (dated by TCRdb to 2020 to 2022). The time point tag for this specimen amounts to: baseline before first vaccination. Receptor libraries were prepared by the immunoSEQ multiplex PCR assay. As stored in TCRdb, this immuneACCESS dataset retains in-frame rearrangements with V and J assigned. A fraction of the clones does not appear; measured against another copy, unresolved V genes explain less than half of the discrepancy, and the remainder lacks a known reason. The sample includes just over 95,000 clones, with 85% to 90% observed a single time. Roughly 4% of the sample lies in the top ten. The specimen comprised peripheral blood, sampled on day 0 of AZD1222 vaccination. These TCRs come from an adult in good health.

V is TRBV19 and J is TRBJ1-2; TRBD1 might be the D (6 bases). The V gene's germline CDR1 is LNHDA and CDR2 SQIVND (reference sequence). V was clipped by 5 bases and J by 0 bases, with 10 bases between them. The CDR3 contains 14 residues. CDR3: CASSHRASNYGYTF. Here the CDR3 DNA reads TGTGCCAGTAGTCACAGGGCCTCTAACTATGGCTACACCTTC.

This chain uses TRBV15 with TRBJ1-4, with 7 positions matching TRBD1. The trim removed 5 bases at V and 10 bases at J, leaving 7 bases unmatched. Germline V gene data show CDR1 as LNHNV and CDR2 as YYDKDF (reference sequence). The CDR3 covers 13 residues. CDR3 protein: CATSRGQEGKLFF. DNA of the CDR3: TGTGCCACCAGCCGAGGACAGGAGGGAAAACTGTTTTTT.

This chain's CDR3 is CASNPGAGYGYTF. The CDR3 region has the DNA TGTGCCAGCAATCCGGGGGCAGGCTATGGCTACACCTTC. This sequence joins TRBV6-5 and TRBJ1-2, with D perhaps TRBD1 (6 bases). This CDR3 region has 13 residues. V was shortened by 7 bases and J by 4 bases, with 13 bases between the two germline ends. Germline values: CDR1 MNHEY, CDR2 SVGAGI.

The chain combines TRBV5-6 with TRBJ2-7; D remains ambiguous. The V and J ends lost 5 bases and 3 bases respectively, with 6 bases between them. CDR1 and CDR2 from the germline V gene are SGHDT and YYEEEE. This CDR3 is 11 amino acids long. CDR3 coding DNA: TGTGCCAGCAGTCAAGACTACGAGCAGTACTTC. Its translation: CASSQDYEQYF.

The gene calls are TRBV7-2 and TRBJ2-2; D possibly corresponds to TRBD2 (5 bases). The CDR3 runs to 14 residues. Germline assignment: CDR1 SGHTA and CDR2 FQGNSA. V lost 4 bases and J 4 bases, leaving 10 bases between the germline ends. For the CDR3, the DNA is TGTGCCAGCAGCTCTAGAGGAGGCACCGGGGAGCTGTTTTTT. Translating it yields CASSSRGGTGELFF.

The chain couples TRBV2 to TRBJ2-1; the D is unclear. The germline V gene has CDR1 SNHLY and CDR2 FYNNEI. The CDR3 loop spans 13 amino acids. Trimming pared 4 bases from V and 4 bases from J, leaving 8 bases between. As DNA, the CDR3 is TGTGCCAGCAGTGTGACCCCGTACAATGAGCAGTTCTTC. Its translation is CASSVTPYNEQFF. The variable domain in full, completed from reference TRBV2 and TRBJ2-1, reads EPEVTQTPSHQVTQMGQEVILRCVPISNHLYFYWYRQILGQKVEFLVSFYNNEISEKSEIFDDQFSVERPDGSNFTLKIRSTKLEDSAMYFCASSVTPYNEQFFGPGTRLTVL.

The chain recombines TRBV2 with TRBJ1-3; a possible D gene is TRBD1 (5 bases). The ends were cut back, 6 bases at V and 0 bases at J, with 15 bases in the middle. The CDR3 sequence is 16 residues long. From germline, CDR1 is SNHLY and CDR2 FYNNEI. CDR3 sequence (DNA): TGTGCCAGCAGAGCCGACAGACTAATCTCTGGAAACACCATATATTTT. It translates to CASRADRLISGNTIYF.

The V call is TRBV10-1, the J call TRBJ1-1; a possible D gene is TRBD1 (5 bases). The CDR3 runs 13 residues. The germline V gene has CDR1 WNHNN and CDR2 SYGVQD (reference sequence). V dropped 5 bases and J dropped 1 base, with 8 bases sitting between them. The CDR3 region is CASSLDRNTEAFF. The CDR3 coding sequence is TGCGCCAGCAGTTTAGACAGGAACACTGAAGCTTTCTTT.

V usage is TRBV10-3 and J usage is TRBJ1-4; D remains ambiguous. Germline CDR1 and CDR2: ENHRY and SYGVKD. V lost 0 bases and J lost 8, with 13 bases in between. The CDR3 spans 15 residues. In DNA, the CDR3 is TGTGCCATCAGTGAGTCGATGGTCCGAGGGGAAAAACTGTTTTTT. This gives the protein CAISESMVRGEKLFF.

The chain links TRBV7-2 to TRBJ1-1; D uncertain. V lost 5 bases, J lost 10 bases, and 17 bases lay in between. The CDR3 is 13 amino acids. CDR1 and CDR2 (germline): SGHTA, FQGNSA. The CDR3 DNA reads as TGTGCCAGCAGCCCCACCTCCGCGCGGGGAGCTTTCTTT. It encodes CASSPTSARGAFF. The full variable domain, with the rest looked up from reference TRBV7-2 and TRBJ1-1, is GAGVSQSPSNKVTEKGKDVELRCDPISGHTALYWYRQSLGQGLEFLIYFQGNSAPDKSGLPSDRFSAERTGGSVSTLTIQRTQQEDSAVYLCASSPTSARGAFFGQGTRLTVV.

CDR3 DNA sequence: TGTGCCTGGAGTGTAATGTCGGGGGATACGCAGTATTTT. It encodes CAWSVMSGDTQYF. The genes are TRBV30 and TRBJ2-3, with D perhaps TRBD2 (5 bases). The length of the CDR3 is 13 residues. V was trimmed by 0 bases and J by 6 bases, leaving 10 bases between them. Germline lookup yields CDR1 GTSNPN and CDR2 SVGIG (reference sequence).

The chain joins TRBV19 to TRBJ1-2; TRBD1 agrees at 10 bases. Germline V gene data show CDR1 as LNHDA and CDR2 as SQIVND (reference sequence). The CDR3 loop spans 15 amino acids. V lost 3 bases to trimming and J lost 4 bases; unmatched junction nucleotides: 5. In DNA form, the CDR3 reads TGTGCCAGTAGTATCGGACAGGGGGGATTCTATGGCTACACCTTC. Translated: CASSIGQGGFYGYTF.

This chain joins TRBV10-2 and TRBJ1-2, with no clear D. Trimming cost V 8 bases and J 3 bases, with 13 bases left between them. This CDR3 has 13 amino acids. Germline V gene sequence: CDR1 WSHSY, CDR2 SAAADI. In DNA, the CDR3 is TGCGCCAGCGGACGGACCGAGGACTATGGCTACACCTTC. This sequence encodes CASGRTEDYGYTF.

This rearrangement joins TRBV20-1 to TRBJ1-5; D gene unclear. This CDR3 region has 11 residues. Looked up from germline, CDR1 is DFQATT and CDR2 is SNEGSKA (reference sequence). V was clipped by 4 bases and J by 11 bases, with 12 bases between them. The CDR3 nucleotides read TGCAGTGCTATGGTGGGCTTGTCCCAGCATTTT. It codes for CSAMVGLSQHF.